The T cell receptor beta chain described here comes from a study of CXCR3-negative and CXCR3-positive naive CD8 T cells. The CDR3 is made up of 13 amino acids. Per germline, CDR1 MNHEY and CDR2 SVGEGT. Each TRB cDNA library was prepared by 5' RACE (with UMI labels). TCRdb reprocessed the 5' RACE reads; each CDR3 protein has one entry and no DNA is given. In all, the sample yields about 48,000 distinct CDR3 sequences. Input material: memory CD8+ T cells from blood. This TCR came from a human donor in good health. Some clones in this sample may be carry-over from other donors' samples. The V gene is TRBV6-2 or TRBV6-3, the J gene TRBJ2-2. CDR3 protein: CASSPERTGELFF.